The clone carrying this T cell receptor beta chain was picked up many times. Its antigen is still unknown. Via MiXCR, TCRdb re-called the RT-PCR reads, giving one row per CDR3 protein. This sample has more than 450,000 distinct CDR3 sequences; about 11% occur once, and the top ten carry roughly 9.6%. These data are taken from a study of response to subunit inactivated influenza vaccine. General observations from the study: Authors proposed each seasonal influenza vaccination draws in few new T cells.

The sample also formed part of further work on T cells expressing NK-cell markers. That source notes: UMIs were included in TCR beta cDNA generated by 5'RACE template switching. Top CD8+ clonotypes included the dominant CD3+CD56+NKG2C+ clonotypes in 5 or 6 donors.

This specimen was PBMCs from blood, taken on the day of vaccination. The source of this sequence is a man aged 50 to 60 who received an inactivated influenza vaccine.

Here the CDR3 reads CSASRDIYEQYF. Written as DNA, the CDR3 is TGCAGTGCTAGTCGGGACATCTACGAGCAGTACTTC. The gene calls are TRBV20-1 and TRBJ2-7; D is possibly TRBD1 (6 bases). There are 12 residues in the CDR3. CDR1 and CDR2 (germline): DFQATT, SNEGSKA (reference sequence). V was pared by 3 bases and J by 3 bases, with 9 bases between.